Listed here are 18 T cell receptor beta chains from one sample, sequenced in a study of CD8 T cells in ankylosing spondylitis. TCRdb reprocessed the 5' RACE reads with MiXCR, giving one entry per CDR3 protein. In the table there are about 400,000 distinct CDR3 sequences, 20% of which are singletons. Sequencing was carried out using blood, either unsorted or a sorted T cell fraction (not recorded which). The source is a male donor with ankylosing spondylitis or in good health (not recorded which).

This clonotype was found many times. V usage is TRBV29-1 and J usage is TRBJ1-2, with TRBD1 matching over 8 bases. Germline-derived CDR1 and CDR2 are SQVTM and ANQGSEA. Trimming at V came to 0 bases and at J to 1 base, leaving 4 bases not matched to a gene. This CDR3 is built from 15 residues. In DNA form, the CDR3 reads TGCAGCGTTGAAGAATCAGGGGGCGTTAACTATGGCTACACCTTC. Its translation: CSVEESGGVNYGYTF.

CDR3 loop: CASSLDRGTPYEQYF. DNA of the CDR3: TGTGCCAGCAGCCTCGACAGGGGTACCCCCTACGAGCAGTACTTC. The rearrangement joins TRBV7-8 to TRBJ2-7; 8 bases are a match to TRBD1. The length of the CDR3 is 15 residues. Trimming cost V 5 bases and J 2 bases; bases outside gene matches: 8. The V gene's germline CDR1 is SGHVS and CDR2 FQNEAQ.

The CDR3 spells CASSLLAGGIDTQYF. The CDR3 nucleotides read TGTGCCAGCAGCTTACTAGCGGGGGGTATAGATACGCAGTATTTT. The chain recombines TRBV11-2 with TRBJ2-3; the match to TRBD2 covers 11 bases. The V gene's germline CDR1 is SGHAT and CDR2 FQNNGV. V gave up 2 bases and J gave up 5 bases; unmatched junction bases: 3. The CDR3 consists of 15 residues. The whole variable domain, remainder taken from reference TRBV11-2 and TRBJ2-3, is EAGVAQSPRYKIIEKRQSVAFWCNPISGHATLYWYQQILGQGPKLLIQFQNNGVVDDSQLPKDRFSAERLKGVDSTLKIQPAKLEDSAVYLCASSLLAGGIDTQYFGPGTRLTVL.

The genes are TRBV4-1 and TRBJ2-1; D unclear. CDR3 length: 18 residues. The ends were cut back, 0 bases at V and 4 bases at J, with 19 bases in the middle. Germline V gene data show CDR1 as MGHRA and CDR2 as YSYEKL. This CDR3 is CASSQDSALTPAYNEQFF. As DNA, the CDR3 is TGCGCCAGCAGCCAAGACAGCGCCTTGACACCAGCATACAATGAGCAGTTCTTC.

There are a few counts of this clonotype. The chain combines TRBV7-3 with TRBJ2-3; no clear D gene. This CDR3 spans 13 amino acids. Trimming removed 3 bases from V and 6 bases from J, with 10 bases in between. Germline V gene lookup returns CDR1 SGHTA and CDR2 FQGTGA. The DNA for the CDR3 is TGTGCCAGCAGCTTGTCTGTGGGGGATACGCAGTATTTT. Translation gives CASSLSVGDTQYF.

This clonotype has more than one count but fewer than ten. For the CDR3, the DNA is TGTGCCACCGGGCGGGGGCAGGAGGTGGATTCACCCCTCCACTTT. This sequence encodes CATGRGQEVDSPLHF. This chain joins TRBV15 and TRBJ1-6, with a weak D call TRBD1 (6 bases). V lost 8 bases and J 8 bases, leaving 19 bases between the germline ends. Looked up from germline, CDR1 is LNHNV and CDR2 is YYDKDF (reference sequence). The CDR3 is made up of 15 amino acids.

This clonotype was seen only once. The rearrangement links TRBV23-1 to TRBJ2-3, with TRBD2 identical over 9 bases. TRBV23-1 is recorded as an ORF, its role being uncertain. This CDR3 comprises 16 residues. V lost 3 bases to trimming and J lost 2 bases; unmatched junction nucleotides: 6. The CDR3 spells CASSHPSGGNTDTQYF. The CDR3 DNA sequence: TGCGCCAGCAGTCACCCGAGCGGGGGGAACACAGATACGCAGTATTTT.

This clonotype has at least ten counts. The chain employs TRBV7-8 and TRBJ1-2; the match to TRBD1 covers 9 bases. J was trimmed by 9 bases and V by 3 bases; bases with no gene match: 2. The germline CDR1 and CDR2 sequences are SGHVS and FQNEAQ. This CDR3 is built from 12 residues. DNA for the CDR3: TGTGCCAGCAGCTTGGGACAGGGAAGCTACACCTTC. Protein sequence: CASSLGQGSYTF.

J is TRBJ2-1 and V is TRBV7-9; D gene unclear. Trimming cost V 8 bases and J 7 bases, with 15 bases left between them. The germline V gene has CDR1 SEHNR and CDR2 FQNEAQ (reference sequence). The CDR3 totals 13 residues. The CDR3 DNA is TGTGCCAGCCACCTCGGCGGTTCTAATGAGCAGTTCTTC. Encoded protein: CASHLGGSNEQFF.

In its sample, this clonotype was seen a few times. The chain combines TRBV2 with TRBJ2-7; either TRBD1 or TRBD2 may supply D (6 bases each). Trimming removed 3 bases from V and 4 bases from J, with 13 bases in between. CDR3 length equals 14 residues. The germline gives CDR1 SNHLY, CDR2 FYNNEI. The CDR3 nucleotides are TGTGCCAGCAGTGACGGAGGAGGGGGGTACGAGCAGTACTTC. Translating gives CASSDGGGGYEQYF.

This clonotype has a handful of counts. The chain joins TRBV12-3 or TRBV12-4 to TRBJ2-1; the D is unclear. The CDR3 is made up of 15 amino acids. V shed 1 base and J shed 7 bases, with 14 bases lying between them. DNA for the CDR3: TGTGCCAGCAGTTTAGGTATTCGGTTTGGGAATGAGCAGTTCTTC. Residues: CASSLGIRFGNEQFF.

V is TRBV7-6 and J is TRBJ2-3; 10 nucleotides match TRBD2. This CDR3 is 16 amino acids long. Germline CDR1 SGHVS, CDR2 FNYEAQ. The V and J ends lost 4 bases and 2 bases, in that order; junction bases with no gene match: 6. The CDR3 DNA reads TGTGCCAGCAGCTCCGGGAGCGGGGGGGTCACAGATACGCAGTATTTT. It translates to CASSSGSGGVTDTQYF.

This clonotype was seen more than once but under ten times. The CDR3 bases are TGTGCCAGCAACCCGGCGGGACAGGGGTACGAAAAACTGTTTTTT. This translates into CASNPAGQGYEKLFF. The chain is built from TRBV7-8 and TRBJ1-4; TRBD1 aligns across 10 bases. The V gene's germline CDR1 is SGHVS and CDR2 FQNEAQ. The CDR3 extends over 15 amino acids. The trim removed 7 bases at V and 8 bases at J, leaving 10 bases unmatched.

This clonotype was detected only a few times. V usage is TRBV27 and J usage is TRBJ2-3; D unclear. CDR1 and CDR2 from the germline V gene are MNHEY and SMNVEV (reference sequence). The CDR3 has 13 residues. V was clipped by 7 bases and J by 0 bases, with 8 bases between them. The CDR3 region is CASNARSTDTQYF. CDR3 coding DNA: TGTGCCAGCAATGCACGGAGCACAGATACGCAGTATTTT.

The chain couples TRBV4-1 to TRBJ1-1; the D gene is possibly TRBD1 (6 bases). The CDR3 length is 15 residues. V lost 1 base, J lost 10 bases, and 19 bases lay in between. Germline V lookup: CDR1 MGHRA, CDR2 YSYEKL. CDR3 residues: CASSQVTGGRGRAFF. The CDR3 DNA reads TGCGCCAGCAGCCAAGTTACGGGGGGCAGGGGTCGAGCTTTCTTT.

Only a few counts were recorded for this clonotype. This chain links TRBV7-9 with TRBJ2-2; 7 bases align to TRBD1. The trim removed 4 bases at V and 0 bases at J, leaving 2 bases unmatched. Germline CDR1 is SEHNR and CDR2 is FQNEAQ (reference sequence). This CDR3 is built from 15 residues. CDR3 DNA sequence: TGTGCCAGCAGCTGGACAGGCCCGAACACCGGGGAGCTGTTTTTT. This codes for CASSWTGPNTGELFF.

The chain has TRBV2 and TRBJ1-2; TRBD1 matches at 7 bases. The V gene's germline CDR1 is SNHLY and CDR2 FYNNEI. This CDR3 is 15 amino acids long. V trimming: 2 bases; J trimming: 3 bases; junction bases outside the gene matches: 6. The CDR3 sequence is CASSEPDQGDYGYTF. CDR3 bases: TGTGCCAGCAGTGAACCGGATCAGGGGGACTATGGCTACACCTTC.

The V and J genes are TRBV2 and TRBJ2-7; D not resolved. The ends were cut back, 6 bases at V and 3 bases at J, with 15 bases in the middle. Germline V gene data show CDR1 as SNHLY and CDR2 as FYNNEI. The CDR3 length is 14 residues. As DNA, the CDR3 is TGTGCCAGCAGCATCTCCAACTCTGGCTACGAGCAGTACTTC. Protein product: CASSISNSGYEQYF.